The rows below give T cell receptor beta chains drawn from one sample of a study of OX40 agonist ivuxolimab in advanced cancers. Using immunoSEQ multiplex PCR, the repertoire was profiled, and TCRdb retains in-frame clones only, with some absent. The table lists over 100,000 clones, 90% of them singletons, with 1.1% in the top ten. Source: CD4+ or CD8+ T cells sorted from blood, taken in a trial of the OX40 agonist ivuxolimab. These receptors all come from an adult with an advanced solid tumor such as melanoma, head and neck, liver or kidney cancer. Both conserved end residues are part of each CDR3. Fields, in order: clone size, V gene, D gene, J gene, CDR3 protein, CDR3 DNA. A D gene is named only where the DNA matches it firmly. Where a row states a size, it is once, few, many or the class of an expanded clone; other rows omit it.

abundance: NA; v_gene: TRBV7-3; d_gene: TRBD1; j_gene: TRBJ1-1; CDR3aa: CAGSNGQGNEAFF; CDR3nt: TGTGCCGGCAGCAACGGACAGGGGAATGAAGCTTTCTTT
abundance: NA; v_gene: TRBV29-1; d_gene: NA; j_gene: TRBJ2-7; CDR3aa: CSVRHFYEQYF; CDR3nt: TGCAGCGTCAGGCACTTCTACGAGCAGTACTTC
abundance: once; v_gene: TRBV7-9; d_gene: NA; j_gene: TRBJ2-7; CDR3aa: CASSARDSYEQYF; CDR3nt: TGTGCCAGCAGCGCGCGGGACAGCTACGAGCAGTACTTC
abundance: NA; v_gene: TRBV11-2; d_gene: NA; j_gene: TRBJ2-7; CDR3aa: CASSLELALVAEQYF; CDR3nt: TGTGCCAGCAGCTTAGAACTAGCACTGGTTGCCGAGCAGTACTTC
abundance: once; v_gene: TRBV7-2; d_gene: TRBD2; j_gene: TRBJ2-1; CDR3aa: CASSFTSGRAREQFF; CDR3nt: TGTGCCAGCAGCTTTACTAGCGGGAGGGCCCGGGAGCAGTTCTTC
abundance: NA; v_gene: TRBV2; d_gene: NA; j_gene: TRBJ1-1; CDR3aa: CASRVRGEGTEAFF; CDR3nt: TGTGCCAGCAGGGTCAGGGGAGAGGGGACTGAAGCTTTCTTT
abundance: NA; v_gene: TRBV5-6; d_gene: NA; j_gene: TRBJ1-5; CDR3aa: CASSLPDRKEQPQHF; CDR3nt: TGTGCCAGCAGCTTACCCGACAGGAAAGAGCAGCCCCAGCATTTT
abundance: NA; v_gene: TRBV18; d_gene: NA; j_gene: TRBJ1-1; CDR3aa: CASSSPAGRTEAFF; CDR3nt: TGTGCCAGCTCATCACCTGCCGGGCGGACTGAAGCTTTCTTT
abundance: NA; v_gene: TRBV11-2; d_gene: NA; j_gene: TRBJ1-1; CDR3aa: CASSFRQAYTEAFF; CDR3nt: TGTGCCAGCAGCTTCAGACAGGCCTACACTGAAGCTTTCTTT
abundance: NA; v_gene: TRBV11-1; d_gene: NA; j_gene: TRBJ2-3; CDR3aa: CASARGQGTDTQYF; CDR3nt: TGTGCCAGTGCGAGAGGGCAGGGCACAGATACGCAGTATTTT
abundance: NA; v_gene: TRBV13; d_gene: NA; j_gene: TRBJ1-5; CDR3aa: CASSLGPGNNQPQHF; CDR3nt: TGTGCCAGCAGCTTAGGCCCGGGTAACAATCAGCCCCAGCATTTT
abundance: NA; v_gene: TRBV28; d_gene: TRBD1; j_gene: TRBJ2-7; CDR3aa: CASIGQESSYEQYF; CDR3nt: TGTGCAAGCATCGGACAGGAGAGCTCCTACGAGCAGTACTTC
abundance: once; v_gene: TRBV5-1; d_gene: TRBD1; j_gene: TRBJ1-1; CDR3aa: CASSQGQGAEAFF; CDR3nt: TGCGCCAGCAGCCAGGGACAGGGAGCTGAAGCTTTCTTT
abundance: few; v_gene: TRBV28; d_gene: NA; j_gene: TRBJ1-5; CDR3aa: CAIQGTGQPQHF; CDR3nt: TGTGCCATCCAGGGGACCGGTCAGCCCCAGCATTTT
abundance: NA; v_gene: TRBV5-1; d_gene: TRBD1; j_gene: TRBJ2-7; CDR3aa: CASSLTPSGQGTYEQYF; CDR3nt: TGCGCCAGCAGCCTGACTCCCTCCGGACAGGGCACGTACGAGCAGTACTTC
abundance: NA; v_gene: TRBV28; d_gene: NA; j_gene: TRBJ1-2; CDR3aa: CASLIGYGYTF; CDR3nt: TGTGCCAGCTTAATAGGGTATGGCTACACCTTC
abundance: NA; v_gene: TRBV6-5; d_gene: TRBD1; j_gene: TRBJ2-7; CDR3aa: CASSYGTGDYEQYF; CDR3nt: TGTGCCAGCAGTTACGGGACAGGGGACTACGAGCAGTACTTC
abundance: NA; v_gene: TRBV28; d_gene: TRBD2; j_gene: TRBJ2-7; CDR3aa: CASSIGTSGSYEQYF; CDR3nt: TGTGCCAGCAGTATTGGGACTAGCGGGAGCTACGAGCAGTACTTC
abundance: NA; v_gene: TRBV27; d_gene: NA; j_gene: TRBJ2-1; CDR3aa: CASRWDREQFF; CDR3nt: TGTGCCAGCAGGTGGGACCGTGAGCAGTTCTTC
abundance: NA; v_gene: TRBV6-5; d_gene: TRBD1; j_gene: TRBJ2-7; CDR3aa: CASGGQGTYEQYF; CDR3nt: TGTGCCAGCGGAGGACAGGGAACTTACGAGCAGTACTTC
abundance: NA; v_gene: TRBV18; d_gene: NA; j_gene: TRBJ1-1; CDR3aa: CASSPPLTGRQAFF; CDR3nt: TGTGCCAGCTCACCACCCTTAACGGGGCGGCAAGCTTTCTTT
abundance: NA; v_gene: TRBV4-1; d_gene: NA; j_gene: TRBJ2-3; CDR3aa: CASSQDGDTQYF; CDR3nt: TGCGCCAGCAGCCAAGATGGAGATACGCAGTATTTT
abundance: NA; v_gene: TRBV28; d_gene: NA; j_gene: TRBJ2-5; CDR3aa: CASRNVPSQETQYF; CDR3nt: TGTGCCAGCAGAAACGTACCGAGCCAAGAGACCCAGTACTTC
abundance: NA; v_gene: TRBV23-1; d_gene: NA; j_gene: TRBJ1-5; CDR3aa: CASNQSGPRQPQHF; CDR3nt: TGCGCCAGCAATCAAAGCGGCCCCCGGCAGCCCCAGCATTTT
abundance: NA; v_gene: TRBV7-9; d_gene: TRBD1; j_gene: TRBJ2-7; CDR3aa: CASSPARGTGHYEQYF; CDR3nt: TGTGCCAGCAGCCCAGCTCGCGGGACAGGGCACTACGAGCAGTACTTC
abundance: NA; v_gene: TRBV9; d_gene: NA; j_gene: TRBJ1-4; CDR3aa: CASSAGWGSGEKLFF; CDR3nt: TGTGCCAGCAGCGCCGGTTGGGGGTCGGGTGAAAAACTGTTTTTT
abundance: NA; v_gene: TRBV7-8; d_gene: TRBD1; j_gene: TRBJ1-2; CDR3aa: CASSPVGGGTATNYGYTF; CDR3nt: TGTGCCAGCAGCCCAGTGGGTGGCGGGACAGCGACCAACTATGGCTACACCTTC
abundance: NA; v_gene: TRBV7-2; d_gene: NA; j_gene: TRBJ1-1; CDR3aa: CASSLAVGGVAFF; CDR3nt: TGTGCCAGCAGCTTAGCGGTTGGAGGGGTGGCTTTCTTT
abundance: NA; v_gene: TRBV9; d_gene: NA; j_gene: TRBJ2-7; CDR3aa: CASSPGLGTRPTDEQYF; CDR3nt: TGTGCCAGCAGCCCCGGACTCGGGACCCGTCCTACGGACGAGCAGTACTTC
abundance: NA; v_gene: TRBV9; d_gene: NA; j_gene: TRBJ2-3; CDR3aa: CASSSREGAVDTQYF; CDR3nt: TGTGCCAGCAGCTCTCGTGAGGGAGCGGTAGATACGCAGTATTTT
abundance: NA; v_gene: TRBV6-1; d_gene: TRBD1; j_gene: TRBJ2-4; CDR3aa: CASRLGQGNIQYF; CDR3nt: TGTGCCAGCAGACTGGGACAGGGTAACATTCAGTACTTC
abundance: NA; v_gene: TRBV20-1; d_gene: NA; j_gene: TRBJ2-7; CDR3aa: CSASWGGGQYF; CDR3nt: TGCAGTGCTAGCTGGGGTGGGGGGCAGTACTTC
abundance: NA; v_gene: TRBV7-2; d_gene: NA; j_gene: TRBJ2-2; CDR3aa: CASSPQFVTGELFF; CDR3nt: TGTGCCAGCAGCCCCCAATTCGTCACCGGGGAGCTGTTTTTT
abundance: NA; v_gene: TRBV7-9; d_gene: NA; j_gene: TRBJ1-1; CDR3aa: CASSLSFGSLGTEAFF; CDR3nt: TGTGCCAGCAGCTTAAGTTTCGGGAGTCTGGGGACTGAAGCTTTCTTT
abundance: NA; v_gene: TRBV5-1; d_gene: NA; j_gene: TRBJ2-7; CDR3aa: CASSLDPGLYEQYF; CDR3nt: TGCGCCAGCAGCTTGGACCCAGGGCTCTACGAGCAGTACTTC
abundance: NA; v_gene: TRBV6-1; d_gene: NA; j_gene: TRBJ2-6; CDR3aa: CASSESPGANVLTF; CDR3nt: TGTGCCAGCAGTGAATCACCTGGGGCCAACGTCCTGACTTTC
abundance: once; v_gene: TRBV7-2; d_gene: NA; j_gene: TRBJ2-7; CDR3aa: CASSLVPPPQGYEQYF; CDR3nt: TGTGCCAGCAGCTTAGTACCCCCCCCACAGGGTTACGAGCAGTACTTC
abundance: NA; v_gene: TRBV7-2; d_gene: TRBD2; j_gene: TRBJ2-7; CDR3aa: CASSFPTSGIYEQYF; CDR3nt: TGTGCCAGCAGCTTCCCTACTAGCGGGATCTACGAGCAGTACTTC
abundance: NA; v_gene: TRBV5-1; d_gene: NA; j_gene: TRBJ2-7; CDR3aa: CASSLEPYEQYF; CDR3nt: TGCGCCAGCAGCTTGGAACCCTACGAGCAGTACTTC
abundance: NA; v_gene: TRBV18; d_gene: NA; j_gene: TRBJ2-5; CDR3aa: CASSPPNEGTQYF; CDR3nt: TGTGCCAGCTCACCACCCAATGAGGGGACCCAGTACTTC
abundance: NA; v_gene: TRBV27; d_gene: TRBD1; j_gene: TRBJ2-2; CDR3aa: CASSSFGTVNTGELFF; CDR3nt: TGTGCCAGCAGTTCATTCGGGACAGTGAACACCGGGGAGCTGTTTTTT
abundance: NA; v_gene: TRBV6-5; d_gene: TRBD2; j_gene: TRBJ2-5; CDR3aa: CARGRGRETQYF; CDR3nt: TGTGCCAGAGGGAGGGGAAGAGAGACCCAGTACTTC
abundance: NA; v_gene: TRBV5-4; d_gene: TRBD1; j_gene: TRBJ2-1; CDR3aa: CASSPASRQGGYNEQFF; CDR3nt: TGTGCCAGCAGCCCCGCGAGCAGACAGGGTGGTTACAATGAGCAGTTCTTC
abundance: NA; v_gene: TRBV6-1; d_gene: NA; j_gene: TRBJ1-3; CDR3aa: CASTRGNSGNTIYF; CDR3nt: TGTGCCAGCACCAGGGGTAACTCTGGAAACACCATATATTTT
abundance: NA; v_gene: TRBV18; d_gene: TRBD2; j_gene: TRBJ2-7; CDR3aa: CASSPGTSGRHEQYF; CDR3nt: TGTGCCAGCTCACCCGGGACTAGCGGGAGGCACGAGCAGTACTTC
abundance: NA; v_gene: TRBV7-3; d_gene: NA; j_gene: TRBJ2-2; CDR3aa: CASSAGAVGNTGELFF; CDR3nt: TGTGCCAGCAGCGCGGGGGCAGTGGGGAACACCGGGGAGCTGTTTTTT
abundance: few; v_gene: TRBV12-5; d_gene: NA; j_gene: TRBJ2-3; CDR3aa: CASGLGYKADTQYF; CDR3nt: TGTGCTAGTGGTTTGGGTTACAAGGCAGATACGCAGTATTTT
abundance: NA; v_gene: TRBV9; d_gene: NA; j_gene: TRBJ1-4; CDR3aa: CASSVRADNEKLFF; CDR3nt: TGTGCCAGCAGCGTAAGGGCAGATAATGAAAAACTGTTTTTT
abundance: NA; v_gene: TRBV7-9; d_gene: NA; j_gene: TRBJ1-4; CDR3aa: CASSLARGQTNEKLFF; CDR3nt: TGTGCCAGCAGCTTAGCCAGGGGACAAACTAATGAAAAACTGTTTTTT
abundance: NA; v_gene: TRBV28; d_gene: NA; j_gene: TRBJ1-1; CDR3aa: CASMDWGAKAFF; CDR3nt: TGTGCCAGCATGGACTGGGGTGCAAAAGCTTTCTTT
abundance: NA; v_gene: TRBV27; d_gene: NA; j_gene: TRBJ1-4; CDR3aa: CASMPQSNEKLFF; CDR3nt: TGTGCCAGCATGCCACAGAGTAATGAAAAACTGTTTTTT
abundance: NA; v_gene: TRBV28; d_gene: TRBD2; j_gene: TRBJ2-7; CDR3aa: CASSLSSGGYEQYF; CDR3nt: TGTGCCAGCAGTTTATCTAGCGGGGGCTACGAGCAGTACTTC
abundance: NA; v_gene: TRBV18; d_gene: NA; j_gene: TRBJ1-4; CDR3aa: CASSLRGEKLFF; CDR3nt: TGTGCCAGCTCCCTGCGAGGTGAAAAACTGTTTTTT